This TCR beta chain is drawn from a study of T cell repertoires and HLA-DP antigens. Study observations and caveats: No separate analysis of naive versus memory CD4+ cells was done. A non-physiological HeLa system presented antigen to total CD4+ responders.

This clone is a singleton in its sample. The antigen remains unidentified. Here immunoSEQ multiplex PCR was the method, and the copy in TCRdb shows in-frame clones only, minus some. Of approximately 110,000 clones in the sample, around 93% are singletons; the top ten hold about 0.27%. The V end was cut by 3 bases, the J end by 0 bases, with 9 bases between. This CDR3 has 15 amino acids. Germline V gives CDR1 SGHTA, CDR2 FQGTGA. V usage is TRBV7-3 and J usage is TRBJ2-1; possible D gene TRBD1, 5 bases. This sequence was found in a young woman in good health and CMV-seronegative. Sequencing used CD4+ T cells from PBMCs. CDR3 in DNA: TGTGCCAGCAGCTTCGACAGAGCCTCCTACAATGAGCAGTTCTTC. Protein product: CASSFDRASYNEQFF.